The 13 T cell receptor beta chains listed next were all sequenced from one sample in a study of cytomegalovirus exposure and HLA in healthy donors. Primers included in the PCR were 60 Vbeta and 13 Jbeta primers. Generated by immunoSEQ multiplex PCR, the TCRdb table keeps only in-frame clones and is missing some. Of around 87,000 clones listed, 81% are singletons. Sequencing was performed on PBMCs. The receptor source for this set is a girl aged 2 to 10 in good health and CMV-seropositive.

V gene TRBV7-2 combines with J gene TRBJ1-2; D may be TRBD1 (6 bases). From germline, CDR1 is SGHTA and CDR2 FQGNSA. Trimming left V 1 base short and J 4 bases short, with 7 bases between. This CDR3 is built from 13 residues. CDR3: CASSLGTAYGYTF. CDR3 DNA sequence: TGTGCCAGCAGCTTAGGGACAGCCTATGGCTACACCTTC. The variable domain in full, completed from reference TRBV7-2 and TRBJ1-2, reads GAGVSQSPSNKVTEKGKDVELRCDPISGHTALYWYRQSLGQGLEFLIYFQGNSAPDKSGLPSDRFSAERTGGSVSTLTIQRTQQEDSAVYLCASSLGTAYGYTFGSGTRLTVV.

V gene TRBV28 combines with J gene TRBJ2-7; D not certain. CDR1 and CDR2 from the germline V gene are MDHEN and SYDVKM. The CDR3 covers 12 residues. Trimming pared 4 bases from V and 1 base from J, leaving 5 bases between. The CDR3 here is CASSSRSYEQYF. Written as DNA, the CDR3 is TGTGCCAGCAGTTCTAGATCCTACGAGCAGTACTTC.

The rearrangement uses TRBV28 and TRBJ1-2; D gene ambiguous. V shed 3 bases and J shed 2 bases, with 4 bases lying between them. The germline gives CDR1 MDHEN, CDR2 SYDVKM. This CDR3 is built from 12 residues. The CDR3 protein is CASSFLNYGYTF. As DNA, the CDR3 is TGTGCCAGCAGTTTCCTCAACTATGGCTACACCTTC.

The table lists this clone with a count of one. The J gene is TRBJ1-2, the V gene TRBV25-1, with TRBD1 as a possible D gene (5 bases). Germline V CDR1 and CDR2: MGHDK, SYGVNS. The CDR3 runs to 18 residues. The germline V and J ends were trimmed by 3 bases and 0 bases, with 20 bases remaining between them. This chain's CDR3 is CASSDFALAGEANYGYTF. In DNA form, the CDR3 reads TGTGCCAGCAGTGATTTCGCCTTGGCGGGGGAAGCTAACTATGGCTACACCTTC.

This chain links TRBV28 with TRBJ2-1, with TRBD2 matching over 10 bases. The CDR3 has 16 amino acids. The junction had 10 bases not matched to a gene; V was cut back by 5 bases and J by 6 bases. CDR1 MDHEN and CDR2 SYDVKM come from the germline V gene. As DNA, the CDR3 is TGTGCCAGCAGTCCACCCATCAGCGGGAGGGCCAATGAGCAGTTCTTC. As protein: CASSPPISGRANEQFF.

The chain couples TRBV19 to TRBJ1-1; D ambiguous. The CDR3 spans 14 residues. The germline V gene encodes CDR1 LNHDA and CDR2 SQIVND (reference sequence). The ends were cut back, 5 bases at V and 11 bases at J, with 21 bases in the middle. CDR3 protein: CASSLPREGSSAFF. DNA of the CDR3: TGTGCCAGTAGTTTACCACGGGAAGGTTCTTCGGCTTTCTTT.

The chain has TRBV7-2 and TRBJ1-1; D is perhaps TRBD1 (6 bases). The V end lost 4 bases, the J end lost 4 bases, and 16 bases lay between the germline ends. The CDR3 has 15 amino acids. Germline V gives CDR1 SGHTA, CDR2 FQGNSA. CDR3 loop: CASSYPRGQTTEAFF. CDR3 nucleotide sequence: TGTGCCAGCAGCTACCCCAGGGGCCAGACCACTGAAGCTTTCTTT.

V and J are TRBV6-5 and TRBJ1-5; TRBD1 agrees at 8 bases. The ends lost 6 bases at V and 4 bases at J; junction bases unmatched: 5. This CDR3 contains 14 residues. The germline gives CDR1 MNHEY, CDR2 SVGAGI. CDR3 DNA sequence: TGTGCCAGCAGCCATACAGGGGGGAATCAGCCCCAGCATTTT. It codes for CASSHTGGNQPQHF.

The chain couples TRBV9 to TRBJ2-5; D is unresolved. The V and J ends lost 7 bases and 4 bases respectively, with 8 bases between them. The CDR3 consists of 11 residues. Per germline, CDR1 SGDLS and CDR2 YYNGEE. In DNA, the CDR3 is TGTGCCAGCGGAGCGCCAGAGACCCAGTACTTC. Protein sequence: CASGAPETQYF.

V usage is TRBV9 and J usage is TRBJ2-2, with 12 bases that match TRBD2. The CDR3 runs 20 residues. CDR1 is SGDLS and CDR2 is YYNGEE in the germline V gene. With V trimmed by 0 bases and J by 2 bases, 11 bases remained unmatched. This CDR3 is CASSVELAGGPEENTGELFF. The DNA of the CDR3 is TGTGCCAGCAGCGTAGAACTAGCGGGAGGCCCGGAAGAAAACACCGGGGAGCTGTTTTTT.

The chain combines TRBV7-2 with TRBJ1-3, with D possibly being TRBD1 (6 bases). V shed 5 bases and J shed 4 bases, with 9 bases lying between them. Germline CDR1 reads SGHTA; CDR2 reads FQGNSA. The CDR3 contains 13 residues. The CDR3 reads CASSRTGGNTIYF. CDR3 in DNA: TGTGCCAGCAGCCGTACAGGGGGAAACACCATATATTTT.

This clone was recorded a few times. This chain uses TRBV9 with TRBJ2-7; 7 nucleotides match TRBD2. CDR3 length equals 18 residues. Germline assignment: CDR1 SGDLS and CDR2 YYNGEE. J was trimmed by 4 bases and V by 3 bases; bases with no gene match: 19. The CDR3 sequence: CASSAPTGTTHRIYEQYF. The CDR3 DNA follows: TGTGCCAGCAGCGCACCCACCGGGACTACACACAGAATATACGAGCAGTACTTC.

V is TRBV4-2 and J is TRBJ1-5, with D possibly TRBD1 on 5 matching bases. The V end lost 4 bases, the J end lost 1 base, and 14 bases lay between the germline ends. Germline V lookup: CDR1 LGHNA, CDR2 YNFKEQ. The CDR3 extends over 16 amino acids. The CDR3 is CASSPAGMRSNQPQHF. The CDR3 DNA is TGTGCCAGCAGCCCTGCAGGGATGAGAAGCAATCAGCCCCAGCATTTT.